Sequencing of this T cell receptor (beta chain) was carried out in a study of T cells in Graves' hyperthyroidism and ophthalmopathy. Study outcomes and limitations: From stable hyperthyroidism, ophthalmopathy was set apart by a 13 V-J model. Most expanded thyroid clonotypes above 0.001 also appeared in blood.

Amplification of TCR beta CDR3 regions was performed using RNA transcripts as template. TCR CDR3 underwent first-round RT-PCR with the HTBI primer set. In TCRdb, the multiplex PCR reads were re-called with MiXCR into one record per CDR3 protein. The sample includes hundreds of thousands of distinct CDR3 sequences, roughly a sixth of them seen just once. Comments on this clonotype: No antigen is known for it. The junction and the germline gene differ at one end; a read error may be behind it.

The CDR3 covers 12 residues. The chain is built from TRBV12-3 or TRBV12-4 and TRBJ2-1; D not certain. This receptor was identified in a woman aged 40 to 50 with Graves' ophthalmopathy. What was sequenced was blood. In DNA, the CDR3 is TGTGCCAGCCGCAGCTTCTACAATGAGCAGCTCTTC. This codes for CASRSFYNEQLF.